Detailed here is one T cell receptor (beta chain). Described time point: peripheral blood 6 weeks after treatment start. This sample is part of a study of PD-L1 blockade in urothelial cancer. Measured with immunoSEQ multiplex PCR; TCRdb has only the in-frame clones, and not every one. The table shows around 110,000 clones, with under 95% occurring only once. The CDR3 is 15 amino acids. Trimming removed 3 bases at V and 3 bases at J, with 11 bases between. Germline CDR1 reads SGHTA; CDR2 reads FQGNSA. The chain recombines TRBV7-2 with TRBJ2-2, with D possibly being TRBD1 (5 bases). The specimen was PBMCs, collected around atezolizumab (anti-PD-L1) treatment. This TCR was recovered from a man in his sixties with urothelial cancer. CDR3 region: CASSFRQGYTGELFF. The CDR3 DNA reads as TGTGCCAGCAGCTTCCGGCAGGGATACACCGGGGAGCTGTTTTTT.